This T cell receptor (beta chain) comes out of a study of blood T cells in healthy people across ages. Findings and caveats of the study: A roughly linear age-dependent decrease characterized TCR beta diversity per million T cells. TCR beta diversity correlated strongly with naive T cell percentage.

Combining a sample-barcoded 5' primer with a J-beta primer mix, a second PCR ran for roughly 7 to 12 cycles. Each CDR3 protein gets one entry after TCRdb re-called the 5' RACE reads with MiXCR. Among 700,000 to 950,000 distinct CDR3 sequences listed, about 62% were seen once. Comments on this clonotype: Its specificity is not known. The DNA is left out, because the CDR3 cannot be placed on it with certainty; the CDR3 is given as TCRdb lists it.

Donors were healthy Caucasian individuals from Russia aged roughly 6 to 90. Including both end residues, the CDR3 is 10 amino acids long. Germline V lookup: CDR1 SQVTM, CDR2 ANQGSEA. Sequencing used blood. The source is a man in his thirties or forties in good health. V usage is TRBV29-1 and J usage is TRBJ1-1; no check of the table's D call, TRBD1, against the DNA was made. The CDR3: CSVATGAVFF.